A single sample is the source of the 31 T cell receptor beta chains below, sequenced in a study of OX40 agonist ivuxolimab in advanced cancers. Sequencing used immunoSEQ multiplex PCR; TCRdb keeps in-frame clones, though not all of them. The top ten clones hold about 5% of a sample with tens of thousands of clones, 87% of them seen once. Sample: CD4+ or CD8+ T cells sorted from blood, taken in a trial of the OX40 agonist ivuxolimab. All receptors derive from an adult with an advanced solid tumor such as melanoma, head and neck, liver or kidney cancer.

Of note for this clone: The same CDR3 is also encoded by other DNA sequences in this sample. V gene TRBV5-1 combines with J gene TRBJ1-4; 8 bases are a match to TRBD1. Germline CDR1 is SGHRS and CDR2 is YFSETQ. V lost 3 bases, J lost 4 bases, and 2 bases stayed unmatched. CDR3 length: 14 residues. This CDR3 reads CASSSDRGNEKLFF. In nucleotides, the CDR3 is TGCGCCAGCAGCTCCGACAGGGGTAATGAAAAACTGTTTTTT.

The gene calls are TRBV29-1 and TRBJ1-5, with 7 bases identical to TRBD1. The CDR3 has 13 amino acids. Germline assignment: CDR1 SQVTM and CDR2 ANQGSEA. With V trimmed by 6 bases and J by 3 bases, 5 bases remained unmatched. CDR3 DNA sequence: TGCAGCGTCCGGGACAGCCTCAATCAGCCCCAGCATTTT. Its translation: CSVRDSLNQPQHF.

The rearrangement links TRBV7-9 to TRBJ1-1; tentative D call: TRBD1 (5 bases). Germline CDR1 is SEHNR and CDR2 is FQNEAQ (reference sequence). The V gene lost 3 bases and the J gene lost 0 bases, with 8 bases spanning the gap. The CDR3 totals 14 residues. CDR3 amino acids: CASSFDRLNTEAFF. In DNA form, the CDR3 reads TGTGCCAGCAGCTTCGACAGACTGAACACTGAAGCTTTCTTT.

In the case of this clone: One end of the junction fails to match germline, which may point to a read error. The CDR3, as DNA: TGTGCCAGCATCTTAGGGGCTGCTGGGGCCAACGTCCTGACTTTC. Translating it yields CASILGAAGANVLTF. V gene TRBV11-2 combines with J gene TRBJ2-6, with D perhaps TRBD1 (5 bases). This CDR3 comprises 15 residues. The V gene's germline CDR1 is SGHAT and CDR2 FQNNGV.

The chain carries TRBV5-6 and TRBJ2-1; possibly TRBD1 or TRBD2 for D (6 bases each). The CDR3 is 17 residues long. Germline CDR1 and CDR2: SGHDT and YYEEEE. Trimming removed 4 bases at V and 6 bases at J, with 23 bases between. The CDR3 reads CASSESTRGAFSNEQFF. In DNA, the CDR3 is TGTGCCAGCAGCGAGTCTACTAGGGGGGCCTTCTCCAATGAGCAGTTCTTC.

This chain connects TRBV6-1 to TRBJ1-1; no definite D call. CDR3 size: 10 residues. V shed 9 bases and J shed 11 bases, with 13 bases lying between them. Germline V lookup: CDR1 MNHNS, CDR2 SASEGT. The CDR3: CASRFDGAFF. The DNA for the CDR3 is TGTGCCAGTCGTTTCGATGGGGCTTTCTTT.

The chain is built from TRBV5-1 and TRBJ2-2, with D possibly matching TRBD1 (6 bases). Deletions cut 0 bases from V and 5 bases from J, with 8 bases between. CDR3 length equals 14 residues. Per the germline V gene, CDR1 is SGHRS and CDR2 is YFSETQ. CDR3 sequence reads: CASSLVRGTGELFF. CDR3 in DNA: TGCGCCAGCAGCTTGGTCAGGGGAACCGGGGAGCTGTTTTTT.

The rearrangement joins TRBV4-2 to TRBJ1-4; D is possibly TRBD1 (5 bases). Germline CDR1 is LGHNA and CDR2 is YNFKEQ. This CDR3 comprises 14 residues. The V gene lost 1 base and the J gene lost 8 bases, with 11 bases spanning the gap. The CDR3 loop reads CASSQVTGDEKLFF. Written as DNA, the CDR3 is TGTGCCAGCAGCCAAGTAACAGGCGACGAAAAACTGTTTTTT.

This chain links TRBV11-3 with TRBJ2-1; D is uncertain. Looked up from germline, CDR1 is SGHNT and CDR2 is YENEEA. CDR3 length: 11 amino acids. Trimming removed 1 base at V and 7 bases at J, with 2 bases between. The CDR3: CASSLGNEQFF. CDR3 nucleotides: TGTGCCAGCAGCTTAGGAAATGAGCAGTTCTTC.

This clone was observed a few times. The chain employs TRBV12-5 and TRBJ1-2; maybe TRBD1 (6 bases). The CDR3 contains 14 residues. V lost 5 bases and J lost 4, with 14 bases in between. The germline V gene encodes CDR1 LGHNT and CDR2 FRNRAP. CDR3 amino acids: CASGTTGSSYGYTF. DNA for the CDR3: TGTGCTAGTGGTACGACAGGAAGTAGCTATGGCTACACCTTC.

This clone occurred a few times. V gene TRBV28 combines with J gene TRBJ2-7, with 9 bases lining up with TRBD2. Germline trimming cut 1 base from V and 3 bases from J; bases unmatched to any gene: 10. CDR1 is MDHEN, CDR2 SYDVKM, per germline. The CDR3 has 17 amino acids. The CDR3 DNA reads as TGTGCCAGCAGTTTATTATTATTTGCTAGCGGGAACTACGAGCAGTACTTC. As protein: CASSLLLFASGNYEQYF.

CDR3 in amino acids: CAWSPGDWEQYF. The CDR3 coding sequence is TGTGCCTGGAGCCCAGGGGATTGGGAGCAGTACTTC. This rearrangement joins TRBV30 to TRBJ2-7, with a weak D call TRBD1 (6 bases). V gave up 3 bases and J gave up 7 bases, with 13 bases separating them. The CDR3 has 12 residues. The V gene's germline CDR1 is GTSNPN and CDR2 SVGIG (reference sequence).

The chain carries TRBV21-1 and TRBJ1-3. TRBV21-1 constitutes a pseudogene. The length of the CDR3 is 13 residues. The CDR3 loop reads CASSKINRNTIYF. CDR3 DNA sequence: TGTGCCAGCAGCAAAATAAACCGGAACACCATATATTTT.

V gene TRBV6-5 combines with J gene TRBJ1-5, with TRBD1 as a possible D gene (5 bases). Trimming pared 6 bases from V and 6 bases from J, leaving 18 bases between. This CDR3 has 15 amino acids. From germline, CDR1 is MNHEY and CDR2 SVGAGI. The CDR3 nucleotides read TGTGCCAGCAGCCCGACCCAGGGTATAATTCAGCCCCAGCATTTT. Amino acid sequence: CASSPTQGIIQPQHF.

The chain is built from TRBV14 and TRBJ2-1; no clear D. From germline, CDR1 is SGHDN and CDR2 FVKESK. This CDR3 has 16 residues. Trimming removed 2 bases at V and 2 bases at J, with 13 bases between. In nucleotides, the CDR3 is TGTGCCAGCAGCCAATGGACCCCCACTCCCTACAATGAGCAGTTCTTC. This encodes CASSQWTPTPYNEQFF.

The CDR3 loop reads CASTRTGLGNQPQHF. As DNA, the CDR3 is TGTGCCAGCACCCGGACAGGGTTAGGCAATCAGCCCCAGCATTTT. The V and J genes are TRBV28 and TRBJ1-5; 8 bases match TRBD1. The germline CDR1 and CDR2 sequences are MDHEN and SYDVKM. The CDR3 runs to 15 residues. Trimming at V came to 7 bases and at J to 2 bases, leaving 7 bases not matched to a gene.

This clone has only one observation. The chain recombines TRBV10-3 with TRBJ1-3, with D uncertain. Looked up from germline, CDR1 is ENHRY and CDR2 is SYGVKD. The CDR3 spans 12 residues. With 0 bases removed from V and 6 bases from J, the gap between germline ends came to 3 bases. CDR3 DNA: TGTGCCATCAGTGAGTCTTTAAACACCATATATTTT. It translates to CAISESLNTIYF.

The chain couples TRBV28 to TRBJ2-7, with D uncertain. V was clipped by 2 bases and J by 5 bases, with 16 bases between them. Per germline, CDR1 MDHEN and CDR2 SYDVKM. The CDR3 spans 15 residues. The CDR3 coding sequence is TGTGCCAGCAGTTTAAGCGAGTTGTTTACGCACGAGCAGTACTTC. It encodes CASSLSELFTHEQYF.

The chain is built from TRBV5-1 and TRBJ1-2; TRBD1 aligns across 11 bases. The CDR3 is 15 residues long. Trimming removed 0 bases from V and 8 bases from J; junction bases left unmatched: 6. Germline lookup yields CDR1 SGHRS and CDR2 YFSETQ. The CDR3 loop is CASSLGGQGALGYTF. The CDR3 coding sequence is TGCGCCAGCAGCTTGGGAGGACAGGGGGCGTTAGGCTACACCTTC. The whole variable domain, filled in from reference TRBV5-1 and TRBJ1-2, reads KAGVTQTPRYLIKTRGQQVTLSCSPISGHRSVSWYQQTPGQGLQFLFEYFSETQRNKGNFPGRFSGRQFSNSRSEMNVSTLELGDSALYLCASSLGGQGALGYTFGSGTRLTVV.

The rearrangement uses TRBV18 and TRBJ2-2; possibly TRBD1 for D (5 bases). Between the trimmed V and J ends, which lost 6 bases and 2 bases, there was a span of 10 bases. This CDR3 has 14 amino acids. CDR1 is KGHSH, CDR2 LQKENI, per germline. The CDR3 nucleotides are TGTGCCAGCTCCCCAGACAGAAACACCGGGGAGCTGTTTTTT. Amino acid sequence: CASSPDRNTGELFF.

This chain links TRBV18 with TRBJ2-3; tentative D call: TRBD1 (5 bases). Germline V gives CDR1 KGHSH, CDR2 LQKENI. V was trimmed by 2 bases and J by 3 bases, leaving 12 bases between them. This CDR3 is built from 15 residues. Here the CDR3 DNA reads TGTGCCAGCTCACCAGAACAGGCTGGGACAGATACGCAGTATTTT. Its protein product is CASSPEQAGTDTQYF.

The chain uses TRBV5-1 and TRBJ2-7, with 7 bases matching TRBD2. The CDR3 has 15 amino acids. CDR1 and CDR2 from the germline V gene are SGHRS and YFSETQ. With V trimmed by 6 bases and J by 6 bases, 15 bases remained unmatched. CDR3: CASTSETSTLGEQYF. As DNA, the CDR3 is TGCGCCAGCACTTCTGAGACTAGCACGTTAGGCGAGCAGTACTTC.

The V call is TRBV12-1, the J call TRBJ1-1; the D call of TRBD1 is as the table states it, not checked on the DNA. TRBV12-1 is a pseudogene. This CDR3 region has 15 residues. CDR3 coding DNA: TGTGCCAGCAGCCCTCAGGAGGGGGCTGACACTGAAGCTTTCTTT. The encoded protein is CASSPQEGADTEAFF.

The rearrangement uses TRBV5-5 and TRBJ2-1, with 14 nucleotides matching TRBD2. V trimming: 4 bases; J trimming: 5 bases; junction bases outside the gene matches: 2. Germline loops: CDR1 SGHKS, CDR2 YYEKEE (reference sequence). The CDR3 covers 15 residues. The CDR3 nucleotides read TGTGCCAGCAGCGTGGGACTAGCGGGAGACAATGAGCAGTTCTTC. Its translation: CASSVGLAGDNEQFF.

V is TRBV28 and J is TRBJ1-2; no clear D. CDR1 and CDR2 from the germline V gene are MDHEN and SYDVKM. Deletions cut 9 bases from V and 1 base from J, with 24 bases between. The CDR3 loop spans 17 amino acids. CDR3 nucleotide sequence: TGTGCCAGTTCGCAAAGGAAATTGACCCTTTTTAACTATGGCTACACCTTC. The encoded protein is CASSQRKLTLFNYGYTF.

This chain links TRBV5-1 with TRBJ2-3; possibly TRBD1 for D (6 bases). Looked up from germline, CDR1 is SGHRS and CDR2 is YFSETQ. CDR3 size: 15 residues. The ends were cut back, 3 bases at V and 0 bases at J, with 11 bases in the middle. The CDR3 spells CASSWKTGSTDTQYF. The CDR3 nucleotides read TGCGCCAGCAGCTGGAAGACAGGTAGCACAGATACGCAGTATTTT.

The chain has TRBV25-1 and TRBJ1-1; 9 positions agree with TRBD1. J gave up 6 bases and V 7 bases, and 9 bases lay outside the gene matches. This CDR3 has 14 amino acids. Germline V lookup: CDR1 MGHDK, CDR2 SYGVNS. The DNA for the CDR3 is TGTGCCAGCACCACTGGGACAGGGCGATCTGAAGCTTTCTTT. Its protein product is CASTTGTGRSEAFF. The full variable domain, in which reference TRBV25-1 and TRBJ1-1 provide the parts outside the CDR3, is EADIYQTPRYLVIGTGKKITLECSQTMGHDKMYWYQQDPGMELHLIHYSYGVNSTEKGDLSSESTVSRIRTEHFPLTLESARPSHTSQYLCASTTGTGRSEAFFGQGTRLTVV.

The J gene is TRBJ2-7, the V gene TRBV7-9, with 9 bases aligning to TRBD1. Unmatched junction bases numbered 3, after V lost 4 bases and J lost 2 bases. Germline V gene sequence: CDR1 SEHNR, CDR2 FQNEAQ (reference sequence). CDR3 length equals 14 residues. The CDR3 protein is CASSYDRGAYEQYF. The DNA for the CDR3 is TGTGCCAGCAGCTACGACAGGGGGGCCTACGAGCAGTACTTC.

The rearrangement uses TRBV5-1 and TRBJ1-3, with D possibly TRBD1 on 5 matching bases. The CDR3 totals 13 residues. Trimming removed 4 bases at V and 4 bases at J, with 9 bases between. Germline lookup yields CDR1 SGHRS and CDR2 YFSETQ. As DNA, the CDR3 is TGCGCCAGCAGCCCCTGGGGGGGAAACACCATATATTTT. As protein: CASSPWGGNTIYF.

The chain carries TRBV6-5 and TRBJ1-6, with 10 bases aligning to TRBD1. CDR3 length: 15 residues. From germline, CDR1 is MNHEY and CDR2 SVGAGI. The trim removed 7 bases at V and 9 bases at J, leaving 9 bases unmatched. Written as DNA, the CDR3 is TGTGCCAGCAATACAGTCCGGGACAGGGGTTCACCCCTCCACTTT. This sequence encodes CASNTVRDRGSPLHF.

The rearrangement links TRBV23-1 to TRBJ2-2; 7 bases map to TRBD1. TRBV23-1 is an ORF, and what it does is uncertain. The CDR3 extends over 14 amino acids. Trimming at V came to 6 bases and at J to 1 base, leaving 2 bases not matched to a gene. The chain's CDR3 is CASSRTGNTGELFF. DNA of the CDR3: TGCGCCAGCAGCCGGACAGGGAACACCGGGGAGCTGTTTTTT.